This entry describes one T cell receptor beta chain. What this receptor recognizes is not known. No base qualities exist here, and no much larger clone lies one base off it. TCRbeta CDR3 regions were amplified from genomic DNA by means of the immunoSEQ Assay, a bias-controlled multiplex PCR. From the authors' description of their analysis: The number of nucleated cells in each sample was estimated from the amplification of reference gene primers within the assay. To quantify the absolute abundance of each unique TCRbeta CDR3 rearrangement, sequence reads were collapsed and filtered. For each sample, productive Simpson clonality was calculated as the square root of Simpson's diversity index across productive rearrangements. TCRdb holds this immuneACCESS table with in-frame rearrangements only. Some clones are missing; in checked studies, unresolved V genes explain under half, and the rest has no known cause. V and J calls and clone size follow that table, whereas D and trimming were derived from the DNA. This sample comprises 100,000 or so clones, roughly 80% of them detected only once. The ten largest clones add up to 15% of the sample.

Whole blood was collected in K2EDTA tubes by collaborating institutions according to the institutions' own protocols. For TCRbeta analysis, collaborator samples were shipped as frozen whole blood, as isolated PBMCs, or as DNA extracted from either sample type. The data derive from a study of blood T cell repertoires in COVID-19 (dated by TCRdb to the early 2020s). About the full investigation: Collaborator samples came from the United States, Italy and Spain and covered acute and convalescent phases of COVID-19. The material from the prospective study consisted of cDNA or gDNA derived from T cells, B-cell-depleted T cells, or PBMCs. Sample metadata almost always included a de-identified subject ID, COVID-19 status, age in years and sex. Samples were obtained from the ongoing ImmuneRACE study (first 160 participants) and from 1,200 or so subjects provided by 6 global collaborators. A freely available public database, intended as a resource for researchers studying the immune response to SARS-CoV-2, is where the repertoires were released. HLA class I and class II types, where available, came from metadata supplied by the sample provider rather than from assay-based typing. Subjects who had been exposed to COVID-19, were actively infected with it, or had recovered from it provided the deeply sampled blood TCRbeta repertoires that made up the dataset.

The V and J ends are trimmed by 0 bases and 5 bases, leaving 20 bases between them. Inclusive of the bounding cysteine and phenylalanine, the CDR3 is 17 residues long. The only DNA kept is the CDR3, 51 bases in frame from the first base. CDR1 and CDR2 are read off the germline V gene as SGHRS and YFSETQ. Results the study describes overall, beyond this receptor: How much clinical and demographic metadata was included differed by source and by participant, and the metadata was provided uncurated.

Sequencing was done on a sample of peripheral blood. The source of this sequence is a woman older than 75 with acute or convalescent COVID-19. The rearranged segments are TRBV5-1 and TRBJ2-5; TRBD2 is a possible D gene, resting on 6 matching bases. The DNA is TGCGCCAGCAGCTTGGCCTCTGGGGGGACCCAAGGGGAGACCCAGTACTTC. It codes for CASSLASGGTQGETQYF.